This T cell receptor beta chain was sequenced in a study of identical twins. Findings and caveats of the study: The study found weaker excess twin sharing in beta out-of-frame sequences. Abundant beta clonotypes from cord blood had fewer insertions, unlike memory repertoires, which showed none.

Unique molecular identifiers were present on the cDNA, and a universal primer site came from template switching. In TCRdb, the 5' RACE reads were re-called with MiXCR into one record per CDR3 protein. Among roughly 250,000 distinct CDR3 sequences, over 12% were seen once, and the ten largest hold 8.5% to 10%. A few counts support this clonotype. Its target is not known. Germline loops: CDR1 SGHKS, CDR2 YYEKEE (reference sequence). CDR3 size: 15 residues. V was pared by 4 bases and J by 4 bases, with 15 bases between. The chain links TRBV5-5 to TRBJ1-3; unclear D gene. The sequenced material came from memory (CD45RO+) T cells sorted from blood. This TCR was recovered from a young woman in good health. The CDR3 spells CASSPRVSRGNTIYF. Written as DNA, the CDR3 is TGTGCCAGCAGCCCCCGGGTAAGCAGAGGAAACACCATATATTTT.